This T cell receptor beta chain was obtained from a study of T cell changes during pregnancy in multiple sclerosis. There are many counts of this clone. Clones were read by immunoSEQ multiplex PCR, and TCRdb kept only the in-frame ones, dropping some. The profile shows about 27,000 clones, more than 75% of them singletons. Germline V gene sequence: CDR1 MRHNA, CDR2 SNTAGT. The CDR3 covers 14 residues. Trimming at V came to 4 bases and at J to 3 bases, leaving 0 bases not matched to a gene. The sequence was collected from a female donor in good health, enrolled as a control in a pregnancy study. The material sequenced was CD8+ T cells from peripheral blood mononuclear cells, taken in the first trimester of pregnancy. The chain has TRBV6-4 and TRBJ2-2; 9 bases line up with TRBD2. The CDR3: CASSASGDTGELFF. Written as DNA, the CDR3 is TGTGCCAGCAGTGCTAGCGGGGACACCGGGGAGCTGTTTTTT.